This TCR beta chain originates from a study of shared clonotypes between healthy human individuals. The overall study: CD4 naive and CD4 memory each took three plates per donor, while CD8 naive took two and CD8 memory one.

Regarding this clone: As yet, its antigen is unknown.

The CDR3 spans 12 residues. Germline-derived CDR1 and CDR2 are MDHEN and SYDVKM. The V gene lost 2 bases and the J gene lost 11 bases, with 13 bases spanning the gap. Study-wide results and caveats: Clonotypes that were shared across a few donors made up roughly 5% of naive CD4 clonotypes. The study drew on few donors, limiting represented genetic and exposure-history diversity. Sorted-subset samples were not fully sequenced, rarefaction indicated.

Assay used: immunoSEQ multiplex PCR; TCRdb lists only in-frame clones, some missing. The table records 950,000 to 1,100,000 clones, approximately 76% of them present only once. The sequence came from a man aged 18-30 years in good health. V is TRBV28 and J is TRBJ2-7; D unclear. The sequenced sample was memory CD4+ T cells sorted from blood. The subset: CD45RA-negative fraction. The CDR3 sequence: CASSLRAGREYF. The CDR3 nucleotides are TGTGCCAGCAGTTTAAGGGCCGGTCGAGAGTACTTC.